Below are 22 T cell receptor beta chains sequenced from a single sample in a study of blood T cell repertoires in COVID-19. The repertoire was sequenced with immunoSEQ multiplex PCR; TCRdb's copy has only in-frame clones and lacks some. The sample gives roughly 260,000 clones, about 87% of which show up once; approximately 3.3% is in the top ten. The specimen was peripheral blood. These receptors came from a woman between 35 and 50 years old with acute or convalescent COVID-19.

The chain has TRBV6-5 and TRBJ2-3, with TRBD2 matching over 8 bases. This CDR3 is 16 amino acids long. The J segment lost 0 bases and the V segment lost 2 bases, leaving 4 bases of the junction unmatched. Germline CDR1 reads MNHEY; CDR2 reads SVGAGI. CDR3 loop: CASSYALAGSTDTQYF. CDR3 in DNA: TGTGCCAGCAGTTACGCTTTAGCGGGGAGCACAGATACGCAGTATTTT.

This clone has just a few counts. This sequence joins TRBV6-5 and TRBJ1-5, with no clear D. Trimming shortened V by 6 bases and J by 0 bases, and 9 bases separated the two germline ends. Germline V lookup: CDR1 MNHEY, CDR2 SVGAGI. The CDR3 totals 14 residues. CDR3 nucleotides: TGTGCCAGCAGGTCTAAATATAGCAATCAGCCCCAGCATTTT. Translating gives CASRSKYSNQPQHF.

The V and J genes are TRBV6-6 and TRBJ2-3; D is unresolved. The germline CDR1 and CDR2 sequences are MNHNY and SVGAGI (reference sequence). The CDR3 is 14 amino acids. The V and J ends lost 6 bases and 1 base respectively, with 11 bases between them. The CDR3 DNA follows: TGTGCCAGCAGCCTCTACCGGGGCACAGATACGCAGTATTTT. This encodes CASSLYRGTDTQYF.

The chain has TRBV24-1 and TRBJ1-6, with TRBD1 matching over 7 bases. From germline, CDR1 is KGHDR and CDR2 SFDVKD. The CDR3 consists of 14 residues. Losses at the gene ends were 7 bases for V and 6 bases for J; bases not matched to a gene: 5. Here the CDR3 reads CATSLDRFNSPLHF. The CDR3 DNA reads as TGTGCCACCAGCCTGGACAGGTTTAATTCACCCCTCCACTTT.

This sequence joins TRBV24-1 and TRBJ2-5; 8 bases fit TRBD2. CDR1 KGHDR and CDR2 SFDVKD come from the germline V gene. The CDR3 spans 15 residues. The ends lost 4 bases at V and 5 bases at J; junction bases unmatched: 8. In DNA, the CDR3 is TGTGCCACCAGTGACACCGGGACTAGAGGGGAGACCCAGTACTTC. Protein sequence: CATSDTGTRGETQYF.

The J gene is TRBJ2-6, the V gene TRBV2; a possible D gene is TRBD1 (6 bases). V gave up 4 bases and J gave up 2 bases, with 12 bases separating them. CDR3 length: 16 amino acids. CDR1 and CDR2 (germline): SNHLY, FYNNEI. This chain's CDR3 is CASSVQGSPGANVLTF. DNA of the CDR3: TGTGCCAGCAGTGTACAGGGCTCCCCTGGGGCCAACGTCCTGACTTTC.

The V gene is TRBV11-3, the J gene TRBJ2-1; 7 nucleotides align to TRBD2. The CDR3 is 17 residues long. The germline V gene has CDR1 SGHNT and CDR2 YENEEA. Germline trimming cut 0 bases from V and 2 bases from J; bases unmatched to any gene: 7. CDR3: CASSLDRVGTTYNEQFF. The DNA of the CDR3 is TGTGCCAGCAGCTTAGACCGGGTCGGGACTACCTACAATGAGCAGTTCTTC.

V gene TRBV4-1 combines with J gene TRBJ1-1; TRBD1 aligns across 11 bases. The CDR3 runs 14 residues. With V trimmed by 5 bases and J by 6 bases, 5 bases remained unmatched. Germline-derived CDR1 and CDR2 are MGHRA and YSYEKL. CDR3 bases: TGCGCCAGCAGCGCCGGGACAGGGGGGTCTGAAGCTTTCTTT. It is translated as CASSAGTGGSEAFF.

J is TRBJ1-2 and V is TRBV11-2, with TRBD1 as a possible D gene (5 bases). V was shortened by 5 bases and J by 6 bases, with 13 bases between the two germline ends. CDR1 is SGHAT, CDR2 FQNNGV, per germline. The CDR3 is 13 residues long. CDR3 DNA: TGTGCCAGCAGCCCACGGGGGTGGAATGGCTACACCTTC. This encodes CASSPRGWNGYTF.

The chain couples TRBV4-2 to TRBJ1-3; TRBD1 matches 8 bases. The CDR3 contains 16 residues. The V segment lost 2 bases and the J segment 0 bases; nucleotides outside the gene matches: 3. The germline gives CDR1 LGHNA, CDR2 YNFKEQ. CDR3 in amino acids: CASSQPGTGSGNTIYF. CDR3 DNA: TGTGCCAGCAGCCAACCAGGGACAGGCTCTGGAAACACCATATATTTT.

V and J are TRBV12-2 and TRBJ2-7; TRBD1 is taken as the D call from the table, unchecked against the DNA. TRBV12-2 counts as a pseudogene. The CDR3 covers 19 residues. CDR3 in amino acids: CASRPARQGPPQTFYEQYV. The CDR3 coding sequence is TGTGCAAGTCGACCCGCGCGACAGGGGCCCCCCCAAACGTTCTACGAGCAGTACGTC.

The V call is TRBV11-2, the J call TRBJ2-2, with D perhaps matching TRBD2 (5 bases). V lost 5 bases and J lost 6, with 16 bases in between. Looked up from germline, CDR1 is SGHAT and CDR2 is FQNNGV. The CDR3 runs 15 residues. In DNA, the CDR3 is TGTGCCAGCAGCCCAGGCCGGGGTAGAGCCGGGGAGCTGTTTTTT. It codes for CASSPGRGRAGELFF.

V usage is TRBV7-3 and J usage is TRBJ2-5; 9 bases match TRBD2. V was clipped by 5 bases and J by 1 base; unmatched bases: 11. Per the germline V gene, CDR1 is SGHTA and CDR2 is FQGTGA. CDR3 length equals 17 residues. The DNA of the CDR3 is TGTGCCAGCAGCCCCAGCCCGGGGCGGGGGGGCCAAGAGACCCAGTACTTC. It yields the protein CASSPSPGRGGQETQYF.

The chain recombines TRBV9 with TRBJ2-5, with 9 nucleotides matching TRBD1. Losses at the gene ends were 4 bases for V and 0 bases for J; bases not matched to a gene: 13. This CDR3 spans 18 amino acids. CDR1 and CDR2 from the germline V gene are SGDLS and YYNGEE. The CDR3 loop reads CASSTAPGQGNYQETQYF. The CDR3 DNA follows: TGTGCCAGCAGCACAGCTCCGGGACAGGGTAATTACCAAGAGACCCAGTACTTC.

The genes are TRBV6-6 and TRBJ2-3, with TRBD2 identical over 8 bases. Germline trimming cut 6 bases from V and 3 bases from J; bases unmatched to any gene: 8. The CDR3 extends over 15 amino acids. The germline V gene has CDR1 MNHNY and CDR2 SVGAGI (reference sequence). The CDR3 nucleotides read TGTGCCAGCAGGAGAACGGGGGGGCCAACAGATACGCAGTATTTT. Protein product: CASRRTGGPTDTQYF.

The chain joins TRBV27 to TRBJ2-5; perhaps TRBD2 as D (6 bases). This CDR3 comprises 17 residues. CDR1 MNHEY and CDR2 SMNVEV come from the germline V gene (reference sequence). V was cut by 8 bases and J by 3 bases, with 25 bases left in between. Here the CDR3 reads CASRGVWGFAREETQYF. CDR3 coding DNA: TGTGCCAGCCGCGGGGTCTGGGGCTTTGCTCGAGAAGAGACCCAGTACTTC.

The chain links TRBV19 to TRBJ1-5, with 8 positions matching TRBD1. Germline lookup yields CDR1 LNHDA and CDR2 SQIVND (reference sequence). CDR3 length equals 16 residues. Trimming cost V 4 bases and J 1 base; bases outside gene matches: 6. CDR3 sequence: CASSRTGMGSNQPQHF. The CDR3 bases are TGTGCCAGTAGTAGGACAGGGATGGGAAGCAATCAGCCCCAGCATTTT.

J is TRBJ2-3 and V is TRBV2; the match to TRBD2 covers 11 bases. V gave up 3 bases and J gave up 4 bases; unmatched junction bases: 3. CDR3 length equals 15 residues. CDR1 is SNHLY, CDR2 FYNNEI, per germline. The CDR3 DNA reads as TGTGCCAGCAGTGAGGCACTAGCGGGGGCAGATACGCAGTATTTT. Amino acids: CASSEALAGADTQYF.

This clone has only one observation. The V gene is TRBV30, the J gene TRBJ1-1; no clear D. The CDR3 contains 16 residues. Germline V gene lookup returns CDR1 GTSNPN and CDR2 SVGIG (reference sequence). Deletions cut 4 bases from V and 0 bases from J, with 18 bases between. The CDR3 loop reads CAWMASGKGMNTEAFF. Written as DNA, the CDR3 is TGTGCCTGGATGGCCTCAGGTAAAGGTATGAACACTGAAGCTTTCTTT.

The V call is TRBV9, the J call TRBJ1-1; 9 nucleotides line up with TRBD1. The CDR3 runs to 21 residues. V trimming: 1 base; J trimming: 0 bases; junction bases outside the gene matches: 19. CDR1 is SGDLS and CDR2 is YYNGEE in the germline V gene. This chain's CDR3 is CASSVLGGTGLFDPMNTEAFF. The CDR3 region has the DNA TGTGCCAGCAGCGTACTAGGGGGGACAGGGCTTTTTGACCCGATGAACACTGAAGCTTTCTTT. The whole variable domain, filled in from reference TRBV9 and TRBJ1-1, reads DSGVTQTPKHLITATGQRVTLRCSPRSGDLSVYWYQQSLDQGLQFLIQYYNGEERAKGNILERFSAQQFPDLHSELNLSSLELGDSALYFCASSVLGGTGLFDPMNTEAFFGQGTRLTVV.

The DNA for the CDR3 is TGCGCCAGCAGCACGGACACTCATACTAATGAAAAACTGTTTTTT. Translation gives CASSTDTHTNEKLFF. The V and J genes are TRBV5-1 and TRBJ1-4; perhaps TRBD1 as D (5 bases). The germline gives CDR1 SGHRS, CDR2 YFSETQ. The CDR3 runs 15 residues. V gave up 4 bases and J gave up 2 bases, with 12 bases separating them. Drawing the rest from reference TRBV5-1 and TRBJ1-4, the complete variable domain is KAGVTQTPRYLIKTRGQQVTLSCSPISGHRSVSWYQQTPGQGLQFLFEYFSETQRNKGNFPGRFSGRQFSNSRSEMNVSTLELGDSALYLCASSTDTHTNEKLFFGSGTQLSVL.

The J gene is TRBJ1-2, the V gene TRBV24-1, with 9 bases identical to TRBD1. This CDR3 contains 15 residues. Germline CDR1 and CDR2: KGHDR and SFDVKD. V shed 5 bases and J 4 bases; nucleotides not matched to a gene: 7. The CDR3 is CATSARGQGLYGYTF. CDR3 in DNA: TGTGCCACCAGTGCCCGGGGACAGGGCCTCTATGGCTACACCTTC.